The 27 T cell receptor beta chains below come from one sample, sequenced in a study of regulatory T cells in long-lasting Graves disease. The time point is: newly diagnosed GD, antithyroid drugs for less than 3 months. Following extraction of RNA from PBMCs, that RNA was used to make the TCR library. For TCR beta, libraries came from iRepertoire HTBI primers and Arm-PCR of CDR3 regions. TCRdb passed the multiplex PCR reads through MiXCR, listing each CDR3 protein once. The sample lists roughly 260,000 distinct CDR3 sequences, around 19% occurring once. This sample was shared with a second study, whose subject was T cells in Graves' hyperthyroidism and ophthalmopathy.

Sequencing used peripheral blood mononuclear cells (PBMCs), obtained at new diagnosis, from a patient treated with antithyroid drugs. The source of these receptors is a woman in her 30s with Graves disease.

The rearrangement uses TRBV7-9 and TRBJ2-4, with TRBD1 as a possible D gene (6 bases). Germline V gives CDR1 SEHNR, CDR2 FQNEAQ (reference sequence). The CDR3 totals 15 residues. The V and J ends lost 5 bases and 2 bases respectively, with 13 bases between them. CDR3 protein: CASSPYRVPKNIQYF. The CDR3 bases are TGTGCCAGCAGCCCCTACAGGGTACCCAAAAACATTCAGTACTTC.

This clonotype was recorded many times. The chain has TRBV2 and TRBJ1-4; perhaps TRBD1 as D (5 bases). Trimming took 0 bases from V and 4 from J, leaving 9 bases between them. This CDR3 has 15 amino acids. The germline gives CDR1 SNHLY, CDR2 FYNNEI. The CDR3 coding sequence is TGTGCCAGCAGTGAAGCGGGGGTTCATAATGAAAAACTGTTTTTT. Translated, it gives CASSEAGVHNEKLFF.

This clonotype showed up many times. The gene calls are TRBV7-9 and TRBJ1-5; D not certain. Trimming stripped 5 bases from V and 8 bases from J, with 16 bases between. Germline CDR1 SEHNR, CDR2 FQNEAQ (reference sequence). CDR3 length: 14 amino acids. CDR3 DNA: TGTGCCAGCAGCCACCCTGGAGGTAGTGAGCCCCAGCATTTT. Its protein is CASSHPGGSEPQHF.

This clonotype came up many times. The genes are TRBV7-9 and TRBJ1-1; D gene uncertain. This CDR3 contains 11 residues. Germline V gene lookup returns CDR1 SEHNR and CDR2 FQNEAQ (reference sequence). V was clipped by 1 base and J by 10 bases, with 7 bases between them. CDR3 sequence reads: CASSLEGTAFF. The CDR3 coding sequence is TGTGCCAGCAGCTTAGAGGGTACAGCTTTCTTT.

This clonotype was recorded at least ten times. The V call is TRBV7-3, the J call TRBJ2-5, with D possibly TRBD2 on 5 matching bases. Germline values: CDR1 SGHTA, CDR2 FQGTGA. This CDR3 comprises 18 residues. V was cut by 1 base and J by 2 bases, with 20 bases left in between. In nucleotides, the CDR3 is TGTGCCAGCAGCTTAAGGGGTTGGGCTGGAGGCACTCAAGAGACCCAGTACTTC. Its translation is CASSLRGWAGGTQETQYF.

This clonotype has a count of ten or more. The chain joins TRBV9 to TRBJ2-3; D is unresolved. Trimming removed 0 bases at V and 0 bases at J, with 11 bases between. This CDR3 contains 16 residues. Looked up from germline, CDR1 is SGDLS and CDR2 is YYNGEE. Here the CDR3 reads CASSVVQASSTDTQYF. The CDR3, as DNA: TGTGCCAGCAGCGTAGTCCAGGCTTCTAGCACAGATACGCAGTATTTT.

This clonotype has ten or more counts. The chain recombines TRBV6-1 with TRBJ1-2; D may be TRBD1 (6 bases). The CDR3 sequence is 16 residues long. From germline, CDR1 is MNHNS and CDR2 SASEGT. Trimming removed 7 bases from V and 0 bases from J, with 18 bases in between. The chain's CDR3 is CASTKLDRRTNYGYTF. The CDR3 nucleotides are TGTGCCAGCACCAAACTTGACAGGAGAACTAACTATGGCTACACCTTC.

This clonotype showed up many times. The gene calls are TRBV14 and TRBJ1-2; no definite D call. Germline V lookup: CDR1 SGHDN, CDR2 FVKESK. The CDR3 extends over 15 amino acids. Trimming took 0 bases from V and 5 from J, leaving 13 bases between them. Here the CDR3 DNA reads TGTGCCAGCAGCCAAGATCTAACGGGGTATTATGGCTACACCTTC. Protein: CASSQDLTGYYGYTF.

At least ten counts were recorded for this clonotype. The gene calls are TRBV10-1 and TRBJ2-1, with 10 bases aligning to TRBD2. With 4 bases clipped from V and 4 bases from J, the junction kept 7 bases outside the gene matches. CDR3 length: 16 amino acids. Germline V gives CDR1 WNHNN, CDR2 SYGVQD (reference sequence). The CDR3 loop is CASSGTTSGVYNEQFF. CDR3 bases: TGCGCCAGCAGTGGAACAACTAGCGGGGTTTACAATGAGCAGTTCTTC.

The V gene is TRBV7-2, the J gene TRBJ2-7; TRBD2 agrees at 10 bases. The CDR3 totals 15 residues. Trimming took 4 bases from V and 4 from J; bases not matched to a gene: 7. The germline V gene encodes CDR1 SGHTA and CDR2 FQGNSA. Written as DNA, the CDR3 is TGTGCCAGCAGCTATGGGACTAGCGTTGCGTACGAGCAGTACTTC. As protein: CASSYGTSVAYEQYF.

At least ten counts were recorded for this clonotype. The chain combines TRBV5-1 with TRBJ2-2, with D perhaps TRBD1 or TRBD2 (5 bases each). In germline, CDR1 is SGHRS, CDR2 YFSETQ. The CDR3 length is 15 residues. V lost 2 bases and J lost 6, with 14 bases in between. The CDR3 nucleotides read TGCGCCAGCAGCTTAGAGGGGCTTACCCCCGGGGAGCTGTTTTTT. Protein sequence: CASSLEGLTPGELFF.

The gene calls are TRBV2 and TRBJ2-1; D gene unclear. Germline V gene lookup returns CDR1 SNHLY and CDR2 FYNNEI. The CDR3 is made up of 14 amino acids. Trimming took off 5 bases at V and 2 bases at J, with 10 bases between the two ends. Here the CDR3 DNA reads TGTGCCAGCAGTTCAAGCGAGGCCTACAATGAGCAGTTCTTC. It specifies CASSSSEAYNEQFF.

The chain employs TRBV6-1 and TRBJ2-6, with TRBD1 matching over 9 bases. The CDR3 consists of 19 residues. V gave up 2 bases and J gave up 0 bases; unmatched junction bases: 8. CDR1 is MNHNS, CDR2 SASEGT, per germline. The CDR3 loop is CASSERIGQGSSGANVLTF. In DNA form, the CDR3 reads TGTGCCAGCAGTGAAAGGATTGGACAGGGGAGCTCTGGGGCCAACGTCCTGACTTTC.

This clonotype was counted a single time. This sequence joins TRBV28 and TRBJ1-5; 9 bases line up with TRBD1. The J segment lost 5 bases and the V segment lost 6 bases, leaving 11 bases of the junction unmatched. Germline V gives CDR1 MDHEN, CDR2 SYDVKM. CDR3 length: 16 amino acids. The chain's CDR3 is CASRAPGQGWYQPQHF. CDR3 DNA sequence: TGTGCCAGCAGGGCCCCCGGACAGGGGTGGTATCAGCCCCAGCATTTT.

This clonotype was counted at least ten times. This chain links TRBV11-2 with TRBJ2-1, with 12 nucleotides matching TRBD2. Trimming took 5 bases from V and 7 from J; bases not matched to a gene: 3. The CDR3 is 14 amino acids. The germline CDR1 and CDR2 sequences are SGHAT and FQNNGV. The CDR3 coding sequence is TGTGCCAGCAGCCTAGCGGGGGGGCGTAATGAGCAGTTCTTC. It encodes CASSLAGGRNEQFF. The full variable domain, in which reference TRBV11-2 and TRBJ2-1 provide the parts outside the CDR3, is EAGVAQSPRYKIIEKRQSVAFWCNPISGHATLYWYQQILGQGPKLLIQFQNNGVVDDSQLPKDRFSAERLKGVDSTLKIQPAKLEDSAVYLCASSLAGGRNEQFFGPGTRLTVL.

This clonotype came up a few times. This chain links TRBV19 with TRBJ2-1; the D call may be TRBD1 or TRBD2 (5 bases each). The CDR3 contains 16 residues. CDR1 and CDR2 from the germline V gene are LNHDA and SQIVND (reference sequence). With 5 bases removed from V and 0 bases from J, the gap between germline ends came to 14 bases. The chain's CDR3 is CASSAETGPSYNEQFF. The DNA of the CDR3 is TGTGCCAGTAGTGCAGAGACGGGACCCTCCTACAATGAGCAGTTCTTC. Together with reference TRBV19 and TRBJ2-1, the CDR3 gives the full variable domain: DGGITQSPKYLFRKEGQNVTLSCEQNLNHDAMYWYRQDPGQGLRLIYYSQIVNDFQKGDIAEGYSVSREKKESFPLTVTSAQKNPTAFYLCASSAETGPSYNEQFFGPGTRLTVL.

V is TRBV2 and J is TRBJ1-2; 10 positions agree with TRBD1. J gave up 8 bases and V 10 bases, and 13 bases lay outside the gene matches. CDR1 and CDR2 from the germline V gene are SNHLY and FYNNEI. The CDR3 is 14 residues long. The CDR3 sequence: CAIRPDRGLLGYTF. The CDR3 region has the DNA TGTGCCATCAGGCCCGACAGGGGGCTCTTGGGCTACACCTTC.

This chain connects TRBV10-3 to TRBJ2-5; tentatively, D is TRBD1 or TRBD2 (5 bases each). There are 13 residues in the CDR3. V lost 4 bases and J 1 base, leaving 7 bases between the germline ends. Germline loops: CDR1 ENHRY, CDR2 SYGVKD. The CDR3 nucleotides read TGTGCCATCAGTGTAGGGACCCAAGAGACCCAGTACTTC. Protein sequence: CAISVGTQETQYF.

This clonotype was detected ten times or more. The chain uses TRBV5-1 and TRBJ2-5, with D perhaps matching TRBD2 (6 bases). Germline loops: CDR1 SGHRS, CDR2 YFSETQ. The CDR3 spans 14 residues. The ends were cut back, 0 bases at V and 5 bases at J, with 11 bases in the middle. CDR3 loop: CASSLDLATETQYF. CDR3 in DNA: TGCGCCAGCAGCTTGGACCTAGCGACCGAGACCCAGTACTTC.

The V and J genes are TRBV7-2 and TRBJ2-3; 15 positions match TRBD2. J gave up 6 bases and V 7 bases, and 8 bases lay outside the gene matches. The CDR3 is made up of 16 amino acids. Germline loops: CDR1 SGHTA, CDR2 FQGNSA. The CDR3 reads CASTRTSGGATDTQYF. The CDR3 DNA reads as TGTGCCAGCACCAGGACTAGCGGGGGGGCAACGGATACGCAGTATTTT.

At least ten counts were recorded for this clonotype. The chain employs TRBV6-5 and TRBJ2-7, with D unclear. The CDR3 runs 17 residues. Germline V gene data show CDR1 as MNHEY and CDR2 as SVGAGI. V lost 2 bases and J 2 bases, leaving 19 bases between the germline ends. In DNA form, the CDR3 reads TGTGCCAGCAGTTACAACGAAGCAACGGCAGGCACCTACGAGCAGTACTTC. It yields the protein CASSYNEATAGTYEQYF.

The rearrangement uses TRBV5-8 and TRBJ2-1; 8 nucleotides agree with TRBD1. CDR3 size: 13 residues. Germline V gives CDR1 SGHTS, CDR2 YDEGEE. V lost 4 bases and J lost 12; bases outside the gene matches: 9. CDR3: CASSTDRDKVQFF. CDR3 sequence (DNA): TGTGCCAGCAGCACGGACAGGGATAAGGTGCAGTTCTTC.

This clonotype was recorded a few times. The chain recombines TRBV27 with TRBJ2-7; no firm D call. Germline V gene sequence: CDR1 MNHEY, CDR2 SMNVEV (reference sequence). This CDR3 spans 11 amino acids. V was cut by 6 bases and J by 3 bases, with 6 bases left in between. CDR3 sequence: CASRVNYEQYF. The CDR3 coding sequence is TGTGCCAGCAGGGTAAACTACGAGCAGTACTTC.

This clonotype was counted many times. V and J are TRBV5-4 and TRBJ2-1; 11 bases are a match to TRBD2. This CDR3 contains 19 residues. Unmatched junction bases numbered 12, after V lost 4 bases and J lost 0 bases. Germline loops: CDR1 SGHNT, CDR2 YYREEE (reference sequence). In DNA, the CDR3 is TGTGCCAGCAGCCACCTAACCCTAGCGGGGGGCATCTCCTACAATGAGCAGTTCTTC. This gives the protein CASSHLTLAGGISYNEQFF. Full variable domain (remainder filled in from reference TRBV5-4 and TRBJ2-1): ETGVTQSPTHLIKTRGQQVTLRCSSQSGHNTVSWYQQALGQGPQFIFQYYREEENGRGNFPPRFSGLQFPNYSSELNVNALELDDSALYLCASSHLTLAGGISYNEQFFGPGTRLTVL.

This clonotype was counted many times. The chain carries TRBV5-6 and TRBJ1-1; D might be TRBD1 (5 bases). Germline-derived CDR1 and CDR2 are SGHDT and YYEEEE. V lost 4 bases, J lost 4 bases, and 14 bases lay in between. The length of the CDR3 is 14 residues. CDR3 nucleotide sequence: TGTGCCAGCAGCCCACAGGTAGTTGGCACTGAAGCTTTCTTT. Translated: CASSPQVVGTEAFF.

Ten or more counts support this clonotype. The chain recombines TRBV11-2 with TRBJ1-3; 8 bases fit TRBD1. The CDR3 has 14 amino acids. With 6 bases clipped from V and 4 bases from J, the junction kept 5 bases outside the gene matches. Per germline, CDR1 SGHAT and CDR2 FQNNGV. The CDR3 bases are TGTGCCAGCAGGAGAGACAGGGGAGGAAACACCATATATTTT. It yields the protein CASRRDRGGNTIYF.

This clonotype showed up many times. The J gene is TRBJ1-2, the V gene TRBV9; TRBD1 matches at 7 bases. With V trimmed by 3 bases and J by 4 bases, 9 bases remained unmatched. The CDR3 length is 15 residues. CDR1 is SGDLS and CDR2 is YYNGEE in the germline V gene. CDR3 sequence reads: CASSARDSKFYGYTF. CDR3 DNA sequence: TGTGCCAGCAGCGCCCGGGACAGCAAATTCTATGGCTACACCTTC.